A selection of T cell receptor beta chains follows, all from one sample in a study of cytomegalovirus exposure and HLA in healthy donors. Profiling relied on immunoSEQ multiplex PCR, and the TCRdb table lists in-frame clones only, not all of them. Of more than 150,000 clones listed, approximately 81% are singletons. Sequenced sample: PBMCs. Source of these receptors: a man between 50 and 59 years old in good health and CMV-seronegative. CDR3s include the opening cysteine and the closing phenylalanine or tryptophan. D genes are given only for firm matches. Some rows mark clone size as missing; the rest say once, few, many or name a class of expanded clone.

CASSPIDRDTEAFF | TGTGCCAGCAGCCCAATTGACAGGGACACTGAAGCTTTCTTT | TRBJ1-1 | few | TRBD1 | TRBV4-2
CASSQDGGQGYGYTF | TGCGCCAGCAGCCAAGACGGGGGACAGGGCTATGGCTACACCTTC | TRBJ1-2 | NA | TRBD1 | TRBV4-1
CASSPSKAQGLYNEQFF | TGCGCCAGCAGCCCATCCAAGGCACAGGGGCTTTACAATGAGCAGTTCTTC | TRBJ2-1 | few | TRBD1 | TRBV4-3
CASIDGQGSYGYTF | TGTGCCAGCATTGACGGACAGGGGAGCTATGGCTACACCTTC | TRBJ1-2 | NA | TRBD1 | TRBV6-1
CASSLSQQGIVDEQYF | TGTGCCAGCAGCTTATCCCAACAGGGGATCGTGGACGAGCAGTACTTC | TRBJ2-7 | NA | TRBD1 | TRBV7-8
CASSLDRGSIPF | TGTGCCAGCAGCTTGGACAGGGGTAGTATTCCCTTC | TRBJ1-2 | NA | TRBD1 | TRBV7-9
CASSPGMLRDRGPSPLHF | TGTGCCAGCTCACCAGGTATGCTGCGGGACAGGGGGCCTTCACCCCTCCACTTT | TRBJ1-6 | NA | TRBD1 | TRBV18
CASRLGGSNNQPQHF | TGTGCCAGCAGGCTGGGGGGGTCCAACAATCAGCCCCAGCATTTT | TRBJ1-5 | NA | NA | TRBV16
CASSLGGGREGTQYF | TGTGCCAGCAGCTTAGGCGGGGGCAGGGAAGGGACCCAGTACTTC | TRBJ2-5 | NA | NA | TRBV7-2
CASSSDSGAVTDTQYF | TGCGCCAGCAGCTCCGACAGTGGGGCGGTCACAGATACGCAGTATTTT | TRBJ2-3 | few | NA | TRBV5-1
CASSSPAGIFSGANVLTF | TGTGCCAGCAGTTCGCCGGCAGGAATATTCTCTGGGGCCAACGTCCTGACTTTC | TRBJ2-6 | once | NA | TRBV6-7
CASSVRDSNTDTQYF | TGTGCCAGCAGCGTGCGGGACAGCAACACAGATACGCAGTATTTT | TRBJ2-3 | NA | NA | TRBV9
CATSRDPTSNYGYTF | TGTGCCACCAGCAGAGATCCGACTTCGAACTATGGCTACACCTTC | TRBJ1-2 | few | NA | TRBV15
CASSIDARYYEQYF | TGTGCCAGTAGTATAGACGCGCGCTACTACGAGCAGTACTTC | TRBJ2-7 | NA | NA | TRBV19
CASSDRGVQPQHF | TGTGCCAGCAGTGACAGGGGAGTTCAGCCCCAGCATTTT | TRBJ1-5 | NA | NA | TRBV2
CASSSGTGVYEQYF | TGTGCCAGCAGCTCCGGGACAGGGGTCTACGAGCAGTACTTC | TRBJ2-7 | NA | TRBD1 | TRBV13
CASGGGDYTGELFF | TGTGCCAGCGGAGGGGGGGACTACACCGGGGAGCTGTTTTTT | TRBJ2-2 | NA | NA | TRBV9
CASSVGQGYGYTF | TGTGCCAGCAGTGTGGGACAGGGCTATGGCTACACCTTC | TRBJ1-2 | NA | TRBD1 | TRBV25-1
CASSVGRGTNYNEQFF | TGTGCCAGCAGCGTAGGAAGGGGAACCAACTACAATGAGCAGTTCTTC | TRBJ2-1 | NA | NA | TRBV9
CASSQDRDRVSPLHF | TGTGCCAGCAGCCAGGACCGGGACAGGGTTTCACCCCTCCACTTT | TRBJ1-6 | few | TRBD1 | TRBV6-5
CASSVSGLGEKLFF | TGTGCCAGCAGCGTGTCCGGCCTCGGGGAAAAACTGTTTTTT | TRBJ1-4 | NA | NA | TRBV9
CASSVDPGQGYGYTF | TGTGCCAGCAGCGTAGATCCGGGACAGGGCTATGGCTACACCTTC | TRBJ1-2 | NA | TRBD1 | TRBV9
CASSSDIYEQYF | TGCGCCAGCAGCTCCGACATCTACGAGCAGTACTTC | TRBJ2-7 | NA | NA | TRBV4-1
CASSPTVSGANVLTF | TGTGCCAGCTCACCTACAGTATCTGGGGCCAACGTCCTGACTTTC | TRBJ2-6 | NA | NA | TRBV18
CANPTSGGSVGELFF | TGTGCCAATCCGACTAGCGGGGGCTCCGTCGGGGAGCTGTTTTTT | TRBJ2-2 | NA | TRBD2 | TRBV7-3
CASSKPGQGLRTQYF | TGTGCCAGTAGTAAACCGGGACAGGGATTACGGACCCAGTACTTC | TRBJ2-5 | NA | TRBD1 | TRBV19
CASSPRGANTGELFF | TGTGCCAGCAGCCCCAGGGGTGCGAACACCGGGGAGCTGTTTTTT | TRBJ2-2 | few | NA | TRBV6-4